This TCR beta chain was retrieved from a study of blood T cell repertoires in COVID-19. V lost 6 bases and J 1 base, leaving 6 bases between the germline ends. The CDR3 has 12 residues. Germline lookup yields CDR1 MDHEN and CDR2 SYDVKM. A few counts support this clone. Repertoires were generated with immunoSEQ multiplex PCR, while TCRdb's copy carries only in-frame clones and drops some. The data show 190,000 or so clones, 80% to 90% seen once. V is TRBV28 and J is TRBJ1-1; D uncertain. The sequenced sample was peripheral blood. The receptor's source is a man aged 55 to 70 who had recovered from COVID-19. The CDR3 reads CASRTTNTEAFF. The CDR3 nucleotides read TGTGCCAGCAGAACAACGAACACTGAAGCTTTCTTT.